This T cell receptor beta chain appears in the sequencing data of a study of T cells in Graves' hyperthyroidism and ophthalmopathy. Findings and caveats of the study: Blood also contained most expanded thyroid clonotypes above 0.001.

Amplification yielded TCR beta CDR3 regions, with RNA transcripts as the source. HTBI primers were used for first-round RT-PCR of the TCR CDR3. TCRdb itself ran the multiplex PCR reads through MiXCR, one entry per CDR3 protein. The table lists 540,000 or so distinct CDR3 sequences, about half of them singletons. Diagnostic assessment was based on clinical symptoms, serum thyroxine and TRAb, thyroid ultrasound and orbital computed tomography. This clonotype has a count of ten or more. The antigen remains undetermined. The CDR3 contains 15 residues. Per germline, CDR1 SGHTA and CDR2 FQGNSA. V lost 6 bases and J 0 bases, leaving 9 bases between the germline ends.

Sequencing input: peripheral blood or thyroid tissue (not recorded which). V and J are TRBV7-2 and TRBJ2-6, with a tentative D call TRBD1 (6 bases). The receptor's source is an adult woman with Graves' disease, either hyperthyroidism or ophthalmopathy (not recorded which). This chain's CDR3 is CASSTGSSGANVLTF. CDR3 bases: TGTGCCAGCAGTACAGGGTCCTCTGGGGCCAACGTCCTGACTTTC.